Listed below are T cell receptor beta chains from one sample, sequenced in a study of cytomegalovirus exposure and HLA in healthy donors. Clones were sequenced by immunoSEQ multiplex PCR, and TCRdb holds only the in-frame ones, with some missing. In the table there are 130,000 to 150,000 clones, roughly 68% of which are singletons. The sample consisted of PBMCs. These receptor sequences come from a man aged 55-75 years in good health and CMV-seronegative. The CDR3 runs from the conserved cysteine through the conserved F or W. The D gene is left open where the match is weak. The size entry is marked missing in some rows and otherwise reads once, few, many or a size class.

clone size: NA; CDR3 length: 14; V gene: TRBV5-6; D gene: NA; J gene: TRBJ1-5; CDR3 DNA: TGTGCCAGCAGCTCTGCGACAGATTTGGCGCCCCAGCATTTT; CDR3 protein: CASSSATDLAPQHF
clone size: NA; CDR3 length: 14; V gene: TRBV9; D gene: NA; J gene: TRBJ2-7; CDR3 DNA: TGTGCCAGCAGCGTAGACAGGTACCCCTACGAGCAGTACTTC; CDR3 protein: CASSVDRYPYEQYF
clone size: NA; CDR3 length: 16; V gene: TRBV14; D gene: TRBD1; J gene: TRBJ2-7; CDR3 DNA: TGTGCCAGCAGCCAAAATCTCGGACAGGGGCTCTACGAGCAGTACTTC; CDR3 protein: CASSQNLGQGLYEQYF
clone size: few; CDR3 length: 13; V gene: TRBV29-1; D gene: NA; J gene: TRBJ2-7; CDR3 DNA: TGCAGCGCTTTCACGATTACAGGAGACGAGCAGTACTTC; CDR3 protein: CSAFTITGDEQYF
clone size: NA; CDR3 length: 15; V gene: TRBV19; D gene: TRBD1; J gene: TRBJ1-2; CDR3 DNA: TGTGCCAGTACCCCGGGACAGGGACCTTCTTATGGCTACACCTTC; CDR3 protein: CASTPGQGPSYGYTF
clone size: few; CDR3 length: 22; V gene: TRBV15; D gene: TRBD2; J gene: TRBJ2-1; CDR3 DNA: TGTGCCACCAGCAGGGGCCCGGGGTTCCCGGGACTAGCGGGAGCGATCTACAATGAGCAGTTCTTC; CDR3 protein: CATSRGPGFPGLAGAIYNEQFF
clone size: NA; CDR3 length: 14; V gene: TRBV7-2; D gene: TRBD2; J gene: TRBJ2-1; CDR3 DNA: TGTGCCAGCAGCGGGGCTAAGCGGGAGACTGAGCAGTTCTTC; CDR3 protein: CASSGAKRETEQFF
clone size: NA; CDR3 length: 13; V gene: TRBV7-2; D gene: NA; J gene: TRBJ1-1; CDR3 DNA: TGTGCCAGCAGCTTAGGGGTGAGGATTGAAGCTTTCTTT; CDR3 protein: CASSLGVRIEAFF
clone size: NA; CDR3 length: 14; V gene: TRBV28; D gene: NA; J gene: TRBJ1-2; CDR3 DNA: TGTGCCAGCAGCCCTGGCGATTACAACTATGGCTACCCCTTC; CDR3 protein: CASSPGDYNYGYPF
clone size: NA; CDR3 length: 16; V gene: TRBV5-1; D gene: TRBD1; J gene: TRBJ1-2; CDR3 DNA: TGCACCAGCAGCTCGGACGGGACAGGGGGTCTCTATGGCTACACCTTC; CDR3 protein: CTSSSDGTGGLYGYTF
clone size: NA; CDR3 length: 14; V gene: TRBV28; D gene: NA; J gene: TRBJ1-5; CDR3 DNA: TGTGCCAGCAGTTTGGGGCAGGGCAATCAGCCCCAGCATTTT; CDR3 protein: CASSLGQGNQPQHF
clone size: NA; CDR3 length: 12; V gene: TRBV30; D gene: TRBD2; J gene: TRBJ2-7; CDR3 DNA: TGTGCCTGGAGTGTAACCAGCGGGAAGCAGTACTTC; CDR3 protein: CAWSVTSGKQYF
clone size: NA; CDR3 length: 15; V gene: TRBV4-2; D gene: TRBD2; J gene: TRBJ2-5; CDR3 DNA: TGTGCCAGCAGCTCAAACCCACCGGGAGGGGAGACCCAGTACTTC; CDR3 protein: CASSSNPPGGETQYF
clone size: NA; CDR3 length: 14; V gene: TRBV2; D gene: NA; J gene: TRBJ1-3; CDR3 DNA: TGTGCCAGCAGTGAGCTCAGAACTGGAAACACCATATATTTT; CDR3 protein: CASSELRTGNTIYF
clone size: NA; CDR3 length: 15; V gene: TRBV15; D gene: NA; J gene: TRBJ1-2; CDR3 DNA: TGTGCCACCAGCCCGGGGGGGCTTCGAGAAAGAGGCTACACCTTC; CDR3 protein: CATSPGGLRERGYTF
clone size: NA; CDR3 length: 17; V gene: TRBV5-1; D gene: NA; J gene: TRBJ2-5; CDR3 DNA: TGCGCCAGCAGCTCTCAGGCACCATCCGTGGTCCAAGAGACCCAGTACTTC; CDR3 protein: CASSSQAPSVVQETQYF
clone size: once; CDR3 length: 12; V gene: TRBV19; D gene: NA; J gene: TRBJ2-7; CDR3 DNA: TGTGCCTCCTCTGGGGCCGGAAACGAGCAGTACTTC; CDR3 protein: CASSGAGNEQYF
clone size: NA; CDR3 length: 17; V gene: TRBV18; D gene: NA; J gene: TRBJ2-4; CDR3 DNA: TGTGCCAGCGCAGCTAAAGAAGGGGTACTAGCCAAAAACATTCAGTACTTC; CDR3 protein: CASAAKEGVLAKNIQYF
clone size: NA; CDR3 length: 13; V gene: TRBV5-8; D gene: NA; J gene: TRBJ1-1; CDR3 DNA: TGTGCCAGCAGCTTGGGGGGGACTCCCGAAGCTTTCTTT; CDR3 protein: CASSLGGTPEAFF
clone size: NA; CDR3 length: 16; V gene: TRBV28; D gene: TRBD1; J gene: TRBJ2-1; CDR3 DNA: TGTGCCAGCAGTATCATCACAGGGGGCATATACAATGAGCAGTTCTTC; CDR3 protein: CASSIITGGIYNEQFF
clone size: NA; CDR3 length: 13; V gene: TRBV6-4; D gene: NA; J gene: TRBJ1-1; CDR3 DNA: TGTGCCAGCAGTGTGGAGGGAGGGAGTGAAGCTTTCTTT; CDR3 protein: CASSVEGGSEAFF
clone size: NA; CDR3 length: 15; V gene: TRBV28; D gene: TRBD2; J gene: TRBJ2-7; CDR3 DNA: TGTGCCAGCAACCCTCTAGCGGGGCCTGCCTACGAGCAGTACTTC; CDR3 protein: CASNPLAGPAYEQYF
clone size: few; CDR3 length: 13; V gene: TRBV6-5; D gene: NA; J gene: TRBJ1-4; CDR3 DNA: TGTGCCAGCGGGACAATTGGAAATGAAAAACTGTTTTTT; CDR3 protein: CASGTIGNEKLFF
clone size: NA; CDR3 length: 14; V gene: TRBV5-1; D gene: TRBD2; J gene: TRBJ2-5; CDR3 DNA: TGCGCCAGCAGCGCAAGCGGGGACCAAGAGACCCAGTACTTC; CDR3 protein: CASSASGDQETQYF
clone size: few; CDR3 length: 16; V gene: TRBV5-4; D gene: TRBD2; J gene: TRBJ2-7; CDR3 DNA: TGTGCCAGCAGCTTGTCGGGCGGGAGAACGACCTACGAGCAGTACTTC; CDR3 protein: CASSLSGGRTTYEQYF
clone size: NA; CDR3 length: 14; V gene: TRBV5-4; D gene: TRBD2; J gene: TRBJ2-7; CDR3 DNA: TGTGCCAGCAGCTCACCTAGCGGCTCCTACGAGCAGTACTTC; CDR3 protein: CASSSPSGSYEQYF
clone size: NA; CDR3 length: 13; V gene: TRBV7-9; D gene: NA; J gene: TRBJ2-7; CDR3 DNA: TGTGCCAGCAGTACAATTGGCTCCTACGAGCAGTACTTC; CDR3 protein: CASSTIGSYEQYF
clone size: NA; CDR3 length: 14; V gene: TRBV18; D gene: NA; J gene: TRBJ1-5; CDR3 DNA: TGTGCCAGCTCACCACAAGGGGCCGATCAGCCCCAGCATTTT; CDR3 protein: CASSPQGADQPQHF
clone size: NA; CDR3 length: 18; V gene: TRBV15; D gene: NA; J gene: TRBJ2-2; CDR3 DNA: TGTGCCACCAGCAGAGGCACCGCGGCGCTTACGAACACCGGGGAGCTGTTTTTT; CDR3 protein: CATSRGTAALTNTGELFF
clone size: few; CDR3 length: 14; V gene: TRBV27; D gene: TRBD2; J gene: TRBJ2-7; CDR3 DNA: TGTGCCAGCACCCGAGCGGGAGGGCACTACGAGCAGTACTTC; CDR3 protein: CASTRAGGHYEQYF
clone size: few; CDR3 length: 15; V gene: TRBV30; D gene: NA; J gene: TRBJ2-7; CDR3 DNA: TGTGCCTGGAGTACAATCGGGGGGCGAAGCTACGAGCAGTACTTC; CDR3 protein: CAWSTIGGRSYEQYF
clone size: NA; CDR3 length: 13; V gene: TRBV10-3; D gene: TRBD1; J gene: TRBJ1-2; CDR3 DNA: TGTGCCATCACTGAGACAGGGGGCGGAGGCTACACCTTC; CDR3 protein: CAITETGGGGYTF
clone size: NA; CDR3 length: 16; V gene: TRBV7-8; D gene: TRBD1; J gene: TRBJ2-2; CDR3 DNA: TGTGCCAGCAGCTTACAGCAGGGGGCTTACACCGGGGAGCTGTTTTTT; CDR3 protein: CASSLQQGAYTGELFF
clone size: few; CDR3 length: 15; V gene: TRBV4-1; D gene: NA; J gene: TRBJ1-1; CDR3 DNA: TGCGCCAGCAGCCATCGACAGGAACTGAACACTGAAGCTTTCTTT; CDR3 protein: CASSHRQELNTEAFF
clone size: few; CDR3 length: 16; V gene: TRBV14; D gene: NA; J gene: TRBJ2-1; CDR3 DNA: TGTGCCAGCAGCCAAGCAACCCGCCGGGGGAACAATGAGCAGTTCTTC; CDR3 protein: CASSQATRRGNNEQFF
clone size: NA; CDR3 length: 15; V gene: TRBV10-2; D gene: NA; J gene: TRBJ1-4; CDR3 DNA: TGCGCCAGCAGTGAGTCGGGAGGGGAAGGTGAAAAACTGTTTTTT; CDR3 protein: CASSESGGEGEKLFF
clone size: NA; CDR3 length: 15; V gene: TRBV9; D gene: NA; J gene: TRBJ2-5; CDR3 DNA: TGTGCCAGCAGCGGCGGGATTTTAGTCCGAGAGACCCAGTACTTC; CDR3 protein: CASSGGILVRETQYF
clone size: NA; CDR3 length: 14; V gene: TRBV28; D gene: NA; J gene: TRBJ1-5; CDR3 DNA: TGTGCCAGCAGAGAGGTGGAGGACAATCAGCCCCAGCATTTT; CDR3 protein: CASREVEDNQPQHF
clone size: once; CDR3 length: 13; V gene: TRBV5-1; D gene: NA; J gene: TRBJ2-1; CDR3 DNA: TGCGCCAGCAGCTTGGTAGCCGACAATGAGCAGTTCTTC; CDR3 protein: CASSLVADNEQFF
clone size: few; CDR3 length: 15; V gene: TRBV6-5; D gene: TRBD1; J gene: TRBJ1-1; CDR3 DNA: TGTGCCAGCAGTTACTCGGGACAGGGGATCACTGAAGCTTTCTTT; CDR3 protein: CASSYSGQGITEAFF
clone size: NA; CDR3 length: 16; V gene: TRBV5-1; D gene: NA; J gene: TRBJ2-1; CDR3 DNA: TGCGCCAGCAGCGGAACCGGACTGCTAATGAACAATGAGCAGTTCTTC; CDR3 protein: CASSGTGLLMNNEQFF
clone size: NA; CDR3 length: 15; V gene: TRBV27; D gene: TRBD1; J gene: TRBJ2-2; CDR3 DNA: TGTGCCAGCAGTCACGAACAGGGGATCAACGGGGAGCTGTTTTTT; CDR3 protein: CASSHEQGINGELFF
clone size: NA; CDR3 length: 14; V gene: TRBV28; D gene: NA; J gene: TRBJ1-2; CDR3 DNA: TGTGCCAGCAGCCCTCCCGGGACATGGGATGGCTACACCTTC; CDR3 protein: CASSPPGTWDGYTF
clone size: NA; CDR3 length: 14; V gene: TRBV30; D gene: NA; J gene: TRBJ2-2; CDR3 DNA: TGTGCCTGGAGAAAAGGGGCGAACACCGGGGAGCTGTTTTTT; CDR3 protein: CAWRKGANTGELFF
clone size: NA; CDR3 length: 16; V gene: TRBV13; D gene: TRBD2; J gene: TRBJ2-1; CDR3 DNA: TGTGCCAGCAGCACCAGACTAGCGGGAGACTACAATGAGCAGTTCTTC; CDR3 protein: CASSTRLAGDYNEQFF
clone size: NA; CDR3 length: 16; V gene: TRBV7-8; D gene: TRBD1; J gene: TRBJ2-5; CDR3 DNA: TGTGCCAGCAGCTTAGAAAGGGGGCGCCCAGGGGAGACCCAGTACTTC; CDR3 protein: CASSLERGRPGETQYF
clone size: once; CDR3 length: 13; V gene: TRBV6-4; D gene: TRBD1; J gene: TRBJ1-5; CDR3 DNA: TGTGCCAGCAGAAGACAGGGAAATCAGCCCCAGCATTTT; CDR3 protein: CASRRQGNQPQHF
clone size: NA; CDR3 length: 13; V gene: TRBV6-4; D gene: NA; J gene: TRBJ2-1; CDR3 DNA: TGTGCCAGCAGTGTTTCGGAGGGCAATGAGCAGTTCTTC; CDR3 protein: CASSVSEGNEQFF
clone size: NA; CDR3 length: 13; V gene: TRBV7-9; D gene: NA; J gene: TRBJ1-2; CDR3 DNA: TGTGCCAGCAGCTTTGGGGGACTCTATGGCTACACCTTC; CDR3 protein: CASSFGGLYGYTF
clone size: NA; CDR3 length: 14; V gene: TRBV6-1; D gene: NA; J gene: TRBJ1-1; CDR3 DNA: TGTGCCAGCAGTGATCAAGACAGGAACACTGAAGCTTTCTTT; CDR3 protein: CASSDQDRNTEAFF
clone size: NA; CDR3 length: 15; V gene: TRBV6-1; D gene: TRBD2; J gene: TRBJ2-7; CDR3 DNA: TGTGCCAGCGGGGCGGCGGGGGGAAATTTTCACGAGCAGTACTTC; CDR3 protein: CASGAAGGNFHEQYF
clone size: once; CDR3 length: 11; V gene: TRBV6-6; D gene: NA; J gene: TRBJ2-2; CDR3 DNA: TGTGCCAGCAGCCGGACCGGGGAGCTGTTTTTT; CDR3 protein: CASSRTGELFF
clone size: NA; CDR3 length: 13; V gene: TRBV5-4; D gene: TRBD2; J gene: TRBJ2-5; CDR3 DNA: TGTGCCAGCAGCTTGGCGGGAGGCGAGACCCAGTACTTC; CDR3 protein: CASSLAGGETQYF